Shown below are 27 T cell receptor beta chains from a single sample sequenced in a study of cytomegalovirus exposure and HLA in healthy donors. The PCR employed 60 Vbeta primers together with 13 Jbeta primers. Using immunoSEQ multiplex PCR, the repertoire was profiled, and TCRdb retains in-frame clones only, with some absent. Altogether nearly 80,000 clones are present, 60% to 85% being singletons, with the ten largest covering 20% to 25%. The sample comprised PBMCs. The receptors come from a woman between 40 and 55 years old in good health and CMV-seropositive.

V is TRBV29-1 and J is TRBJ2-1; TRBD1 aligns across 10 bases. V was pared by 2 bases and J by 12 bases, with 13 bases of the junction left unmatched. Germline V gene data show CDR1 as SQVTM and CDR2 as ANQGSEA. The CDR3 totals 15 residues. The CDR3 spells CSVERLRDRGLGQFF. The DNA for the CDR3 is TGCAGCGTTGAACGACTTCGGGACAGGGGTTTGGGGCAGTTCTTC.

The CDR3 reads CASSGQQGALAEAFF. The CDR3 DNA sequence: TGTGCCAGCAGCGGTCAACAGGGGGCTCTTGCTGAAGCTTTCTTT. The chain recombines TRBV9 with TRBJ1-1; 9 bases line up with TRBD1. This CDR3 spans 15 amino acids. After removal of 3 bases from V and 6 bases from J, the junction contained 9 bases not matched to a gene. CDR1 is SGDLS, CDR2 YYNGEE, per germline. Based on the CDR3 plus reference TRBV9 and TRBJ1-1, the full variable domain is DSGVTQTPKHLITATGQRVTLRCSPRSGDLSVYWYQQSLDQGLQFLIQYYNGEERAKGNILERFSAQQFPDLHSELNLSSLELGDSALYFCASSGQQGALAEAFFGQGTRLTVV.

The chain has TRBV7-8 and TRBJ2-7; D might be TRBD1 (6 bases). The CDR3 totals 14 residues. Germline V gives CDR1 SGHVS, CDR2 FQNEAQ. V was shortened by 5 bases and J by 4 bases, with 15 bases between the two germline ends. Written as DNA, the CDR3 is TGTGCCAGCAGCACAGTACAGGGATGGTACGAGCAGTACTTC. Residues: CASSTVQGWYEQYF.

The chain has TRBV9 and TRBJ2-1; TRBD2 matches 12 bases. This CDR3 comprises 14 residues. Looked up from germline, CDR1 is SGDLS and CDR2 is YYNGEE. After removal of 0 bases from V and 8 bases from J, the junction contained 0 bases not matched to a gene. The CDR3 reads CASSVGLAGDEQFF. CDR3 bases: TGTGCCAGCAGCGTAGGACTAGCGGGAGATGAGCAGTTCTTC.

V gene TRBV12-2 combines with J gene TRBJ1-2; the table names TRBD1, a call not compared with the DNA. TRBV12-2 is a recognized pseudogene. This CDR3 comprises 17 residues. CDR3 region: CASRIKPASGHRYGYTF. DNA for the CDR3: TGTGCAAGTCGCATAAAACCCGCATCAGGGCACAGGTATGGCTACACCTTC.

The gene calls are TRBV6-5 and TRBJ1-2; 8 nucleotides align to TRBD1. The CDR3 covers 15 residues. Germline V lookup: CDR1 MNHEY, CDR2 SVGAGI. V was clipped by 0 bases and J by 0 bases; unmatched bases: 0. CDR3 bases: TGTGCCAGCAGTTACTCGACAGGGGCTAACTATGGCTACACCTTC. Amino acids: CASSYSTGANYGYTF.

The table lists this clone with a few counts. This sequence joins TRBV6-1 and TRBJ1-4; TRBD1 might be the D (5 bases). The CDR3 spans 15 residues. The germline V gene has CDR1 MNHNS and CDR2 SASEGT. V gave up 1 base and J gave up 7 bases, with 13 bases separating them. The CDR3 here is CASSEGRGRAEKLFF. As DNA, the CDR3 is TGTGCCAGCAGTGAAGGGCGTGGCAGGGCTGAAAAACTGTTTTTT.

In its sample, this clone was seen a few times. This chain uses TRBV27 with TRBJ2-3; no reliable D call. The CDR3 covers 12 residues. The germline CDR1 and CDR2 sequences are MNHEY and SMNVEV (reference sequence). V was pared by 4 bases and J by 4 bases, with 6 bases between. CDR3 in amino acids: CASSSRADTQYF. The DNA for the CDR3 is TGTGCCAGCAGTTCGCGAGCAGATACGCAGTATTTT.

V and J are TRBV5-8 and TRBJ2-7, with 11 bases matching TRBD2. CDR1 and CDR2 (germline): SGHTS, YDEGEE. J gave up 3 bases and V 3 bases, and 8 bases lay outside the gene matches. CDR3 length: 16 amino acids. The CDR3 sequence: CASSYLTSGIIYEQYF. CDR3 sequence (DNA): TGTGCCAGCAGCTACTTGACTAGCGGGATTATCTACGAGCAGTACTTC.

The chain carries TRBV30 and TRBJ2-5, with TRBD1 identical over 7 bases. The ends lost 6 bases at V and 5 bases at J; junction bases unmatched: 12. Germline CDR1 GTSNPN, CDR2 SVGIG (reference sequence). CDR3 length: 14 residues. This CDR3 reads CACITGEMHETQYF. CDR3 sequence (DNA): TGTGCCTGTATCACAGGGGAGATGCATGAGACCCAGTACTTC.

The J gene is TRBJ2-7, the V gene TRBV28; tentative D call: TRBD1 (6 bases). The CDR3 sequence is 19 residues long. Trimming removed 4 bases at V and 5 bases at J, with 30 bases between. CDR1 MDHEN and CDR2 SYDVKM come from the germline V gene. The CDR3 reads CASSSWGNRVVPRDDEQYF. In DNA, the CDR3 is TGTGCCAGCAGTTCCTGGGGGAACAGGGTGGTCCCCAGGGATGACGAGCAGTACTTC.

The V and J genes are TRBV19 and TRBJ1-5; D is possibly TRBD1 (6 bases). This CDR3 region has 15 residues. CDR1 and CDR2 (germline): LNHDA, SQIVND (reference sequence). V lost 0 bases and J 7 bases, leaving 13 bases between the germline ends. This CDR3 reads CASSIDQTGFQPQHF. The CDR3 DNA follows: TGTGCCAGTAGTATAGACCAAACAGGGTTCCAGCCCCAGCATTTT. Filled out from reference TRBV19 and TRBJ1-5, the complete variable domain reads DGGITQSPKYLFRKEGQNVTLSCEQNLNHDAMYWYRQDPGQGLRLIYYSQIVNDFQKGDIAEGYSVSREKKESFPLTVTSAQKNPTAFYLCASSIDQTGFQPQHFGDGTRLSIL.

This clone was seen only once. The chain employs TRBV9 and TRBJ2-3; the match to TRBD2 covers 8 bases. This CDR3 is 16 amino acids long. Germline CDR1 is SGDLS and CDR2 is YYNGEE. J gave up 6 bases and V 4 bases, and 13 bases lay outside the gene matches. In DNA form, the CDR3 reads TGTGCCAGCAGCAAGCAGAACGGGGGGGCCACGGATACGCAGTATTTT. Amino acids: CASSKQNGGATDTQYF.

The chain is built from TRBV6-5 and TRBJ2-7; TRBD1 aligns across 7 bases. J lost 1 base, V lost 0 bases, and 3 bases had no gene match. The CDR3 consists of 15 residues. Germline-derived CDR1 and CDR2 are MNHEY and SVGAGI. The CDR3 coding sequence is TGTGCCAGCAGTTACTCCCGGGACAGATCCTACGAGCAGTACTTC. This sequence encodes CASSYSRDRSYEQYF.

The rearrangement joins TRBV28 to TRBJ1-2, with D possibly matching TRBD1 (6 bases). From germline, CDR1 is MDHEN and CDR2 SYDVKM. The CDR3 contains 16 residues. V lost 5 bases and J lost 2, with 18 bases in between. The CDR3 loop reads CASSLGGDMGNYGYTF. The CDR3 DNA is TGTGCCAGCAGTCTAGGGGGGGACATGGGGAACTATGGCTACACCTTC.

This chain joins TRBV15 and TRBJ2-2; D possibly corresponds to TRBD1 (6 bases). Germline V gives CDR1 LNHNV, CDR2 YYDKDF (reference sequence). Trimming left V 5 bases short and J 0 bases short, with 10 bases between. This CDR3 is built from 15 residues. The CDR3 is CATSSGGPNTGELFF. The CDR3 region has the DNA TGTGCCACCAGCTCTGGGGGCCCGAACACCGGGGAGCTGTTTTTT.

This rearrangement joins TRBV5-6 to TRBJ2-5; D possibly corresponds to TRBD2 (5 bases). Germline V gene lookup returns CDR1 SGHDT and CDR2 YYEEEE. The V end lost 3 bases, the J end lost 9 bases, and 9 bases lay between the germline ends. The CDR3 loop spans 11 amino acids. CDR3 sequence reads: CASSSGVAQYF. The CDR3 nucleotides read TGTGCCAGCAGCTCCGGGGTGGCCCAGTACTTC.

CDR3 residues: CASSEGQGAPGSYEQYF. CDR3 DNA: TGTGCCAGCAGTGAAGGACAGGGGGCCCCGGGCTCCTACGAGCAGTACTTC. V is TRBV6-1 and J is TRBJ2-7; 10 bases map to TRBD1. The CDR3 is 17 amino acids. Germline V lookup: CDR1 MNHNS, CDR2 SASEGT. V trimming: 1 base; J trimming: 0 bases; junction bases outside the gene matches: 6.

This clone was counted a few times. CDR3 DNA: TGTGCCTGGACTGTAGGAGGGGCTTTGGGTAATTCACCCCTCCACTTT. It translates to CAWTVGGALGNSPLHF. The V gene is TRBV30, the J gene TRBJ1-6, with D possibly TRBD1 on 5 matching bases. V was trimmed by 4 bases and J by 6 bases, leaving 19 bases between them. There are 16 residues in the CDR3. CDR1 and CDR2 (germline): GTSNPN, SVGIG (reference sequence). Together with reference TRBV30 and TRBJ1-6, the CDR3 gives the full variable domain: SQTIHQWPATLVQPVGSPLSLECTVEGTSNPNLYWYRQAAGRGLQLLFYSVGIGQISSEVPQNLSASRPQDRQFILSSKKLLLSDSGFYLCAWTVGGALGNSPLHFGNGTRLTVT.

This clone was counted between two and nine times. The CDR3 protein is CASGSTTLNYGYTF. In DNA form, the CDR3 reads TGTGCCAGCGGGTCCACTACACTGAACTATGGCTACACCTTC. The chain couples TRBV9 to TRBJ1-2; D is unclear. The length of the CDR3 is 14 residues. Germline CDR1 reads SGDLS; CDR2 reads YYNGEE. Trimming shortened V by 7 bases and J by 2 bases, and 15 bases separated the two germline ends.

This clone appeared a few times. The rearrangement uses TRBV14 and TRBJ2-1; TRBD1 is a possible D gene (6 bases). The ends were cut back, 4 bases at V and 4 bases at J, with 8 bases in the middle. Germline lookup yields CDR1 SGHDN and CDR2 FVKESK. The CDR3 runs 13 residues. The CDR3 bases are TGTGCCAGCAGCCGTGACAGGTACAATGAGCAGTTCTTC. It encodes CASSRDRYNEQFF.

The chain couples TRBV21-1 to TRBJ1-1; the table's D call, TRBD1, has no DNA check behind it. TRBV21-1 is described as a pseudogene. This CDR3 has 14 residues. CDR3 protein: CASSNGQGSTEAFF. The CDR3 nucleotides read TGTGCCAGCAGCAACGGACAGGGTTCCACTGAAGCTTTCTTT.

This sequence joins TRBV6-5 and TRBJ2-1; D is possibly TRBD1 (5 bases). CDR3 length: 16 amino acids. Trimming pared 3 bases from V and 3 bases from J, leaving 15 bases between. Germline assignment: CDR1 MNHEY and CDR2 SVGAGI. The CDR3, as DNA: TGTGCCAGCAGTTATGTCCCAGGGAATCTCTACAATGAGCAGTTCTTC. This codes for CASSYVPGNLYNEQFF.

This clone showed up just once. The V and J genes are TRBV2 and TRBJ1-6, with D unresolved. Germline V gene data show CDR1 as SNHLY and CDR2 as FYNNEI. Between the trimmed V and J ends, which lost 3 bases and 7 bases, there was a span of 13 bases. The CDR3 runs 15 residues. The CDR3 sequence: CASSDYGLSNSPLHF. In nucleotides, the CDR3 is TGTGCCAGCAGTGACTACGGGTTATCGAATTCACCCCTCCACTTT.

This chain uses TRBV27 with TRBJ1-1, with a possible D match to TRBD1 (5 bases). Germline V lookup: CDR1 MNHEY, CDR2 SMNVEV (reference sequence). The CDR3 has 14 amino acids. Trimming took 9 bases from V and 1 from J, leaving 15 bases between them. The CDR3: CASRLATANTEAFF. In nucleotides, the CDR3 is TGTGCCAGTAGATTAGCGACAGCGAACACTGAAGCTTTCTTT.

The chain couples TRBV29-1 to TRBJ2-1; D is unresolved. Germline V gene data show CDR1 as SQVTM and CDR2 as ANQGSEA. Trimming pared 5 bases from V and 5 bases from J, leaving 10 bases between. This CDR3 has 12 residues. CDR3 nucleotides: TGCAGCGTTTCAGTCACCGACAATGAGCAGTTCTTC. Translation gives CSVSVTDNEQFF.

CDR3 DNA sequence: TGCAGCGTTCTGGAAACACGGGGTGCGAGGGGCTACACCTTC. It is translated as CSVLETRGARGYTF. The J gene is TRBJ1-2, the V gene TRBV29-1; D gene ambiguous. Per germline, CDR1 SQVTM and CDR2 ANQGSEA. V was pared by 5 bases and J by 8 bases, with 21 bases between. This CDR3 is 14 amino acids long.